These T cell receptor beta chains were read from a single sample in a study of CD8+ T cells in alopecia areata. Assay: immunoSEQ multiplex PCR; the TCRdb copy retains only in-frame clones and omits some. This sample has 75,000 to 100,000 clones, with 40% to 55% found just once. The sequenced material came from CD4+ T cells sorted from blood. The receptors were gathered from a human donor with alopecia areata. CDR3s include the opening cysteine and the closing phenylalanine or tryptophan.

TRBV28	TRBJ2-7	CASSSGTEPYEQYF
TRBV7-9	TRBJ1-6	CASSLRTDGNSPLHF
TRBV5-1	TRBJ2-3	CASSLAGTGTPDTQYF
TRBV29-1	TRBJ1-1	CSLTTGPNTEAFF
TRBV11-2	TRBJ1-2	CASSPSGPAPDRYGYTF
TRBV5-4	TRBJ2-7	CAVTRDRAYEQYF
TRBV4-3	TRBJ1-2	CASSQDLGGGYGYTF
TRBV29-1	TRBJ2-1	CSLARLAGDNEQFF
TRBV29-1	TRBJ2-7	CSVGGLASHEQYF
TRBV18	TRBJ2-1	CASSPPIQLARWNEQFF
TRBV29-1	TRBJ2-7	CSKPTGFPSYEQYF
TRBV2	TRBJ2-1	CASSLLAGGGNEQFF
TRBV29-1	TRBJ1-2	CSVVGQPYLGYTF
TRBV30	TRBJ1-2	CAWSRGFYGYTF
TRBV28	TRBJ2-7	CASTSDRYEQYF
TRBV28	TRBJ1-5	CASSLLTGRRSNQPQHF
TRBV28	TRBJ2-5	CASSSGAWTQYF
TRBV11-2	TRBJ2-7	CASSPRYEQYF
TRBV29-1	TRBJ2-7	CSVAPTGTGEQYF
TRBV29-1	TRBJ2-3	CSVEGDADTQYF
TRBV14	TRBJ2-1	CASSQDFGDGEQFF
TRBV6-1	TRBJ2-1	CASSERGLSYNEQFF
TRBV29-1	TRBJ2-3	CSVDKAGVVSTDTQYF
TRBV4-1	TRBJ2-7	CASSHSCEQYF
TRBV6-5	TRBJ1-5	CASRQGTNQPQHF
TRBV29-1	TRBJ1-2	CSVVGDADGYTF
TRBV11-2	TRBJ2-3	CASRQWGRRSGDTQYF
TRBV14	TRBJ2-7	CASSQGGGKYF
TRBV25-1	TRBJ1-1	CASSVGGRTEAFF
TRBV2	TRBJ2-1	CASSRTGSYNEQFF
TRBV5-1	TRBJ1-2	CASSFDRDAYGYTF
TRBV10-3	TRBJ2-5	CAISDGGETQYF
TRBV29-1	TRBJ2-7	CSVELLASYEQYF
TRBV29-1	TRBJ1-1	CSVEFVRSSFQAFF
TRBV2	TRBJ2-7	CAMRAGVNEQYF
TRBV7-2	TRBJ2-7	CASSFGGQSYEQYF
TRBV4-1	TRBJ2-5	CASSQALGTQYF
TRBV9	TRBJ1-1	CASSVAGDTEAFF
TRBV18	TRBJ2-5	CASSPRGTETQYF
TRBV5-1	TRBJ1-1	CASSLGGQMNTEAFF
TRBV19	TRBJ1-2	CASSRPGQSANYGYTF
TRBV7-2	TRBJ2-6	CASSLAPGGGRGANVLTF
TRBV29-1	TRBJ2-5	CSVAGSGSLETQYF
TRBV2	TRBJ2-7	CASTTSGGGHGEQYF
TRBV28	TRBJ2-7	CASSLPLLLAGGSYEQYF
TRBV29-1	TRBJ2-7	CSVEEGGYEQYF
TRBV7-9	TRBJ2-6	CASSSTGSAGANVLTF
TRBV2	TRBJ2-1	CASSGSDNEQFF
TRBV7-9	TRBJ2-5	CASSFSGQRQETQYF